The 14 T cell receptor beta chains reported below all come from one sample, sequenced in a study of OX40 agonist ivuxolimab in advanced cancers. The data were produced by immunoSEQ multiplex PCR, yet TCRdb's version contains in-frame clones alone and is incomplete. The sample holds roughly 60,000 clones, roughly 89% seen once. Source: CD4+ or CD8+ T cells sorted from blood, taken in a trial of the OX40 agonist ivuxolimab. Source of these receptors: an adult with an advanced solid tumor such as melanoma, head and neck, liver or kidney cancer.

The chain uses TRBV7-2 and TRBJ2-3; 9 nucleotides match TRBD2. Trimming at V came to 5 bases and at J to 3 bases, leaving 9 bases not matched to a gene. This CDR3 has 16 amino acids. CDR1 is SGHTA and CDR2 is FQGNSA in the germline V gene. CDR3: CASSIVAGAGTDTQYF. In DNA, the CDR3 is TGTGCCAGCAGCATTGTAGCGGGAGCGGGGACAGATACGCAGTATTTT.

This chain connects TRBV7-3 to TRBJ1-2; D gene ambiguous. The V gene's germline CDR1 is SGHTA and CDR2 FQGTGA. The CDR3 spans 13 residues. Trimming left V 2 bases short and J 7 bases short, with 11 bases between. This chain's CDR3 is CASSLAQQPGYTF. CDR3 nucleotides: TGTGCCAGCAGCTTAGCCCAGCAGCCTGGCTACACCTTC.

The V gene is TRBV6-6, the J gene TRBJ1-1; D not certain. Germline CDR1 MNHNY, CDR2 SVGAGI (reference sequence). V lost 6 bases, J lost 4 bases, and 15 bases lay in between. The CDR3 is 14 residues long. The CDR3, as DNA: TGTGCCAGCAGATCCGGGAAGCGAGGCACTGAAGCTTTCTTT. This codes for CASRSGKRGTEAFF.

This chain connects TRBV18 to TRBJ1-4; perhaps TRBD1 as D (5 bases). The germline V and J ends were trimmed by 6 bases and 7 bases, with 15 bases remaining between them. The CDR3 covers 14 residues. Germline V gene sequence: CDR1 KGHSH, CDR2 LQKENI. The CDR3 is CASSSGTPTEKLFF. The CDR3 DNA follows: TGTGCCAGCTCGTCCGGGACCCCCACTGAAAAACTGTTTTTT.

This chain links TRBV5-5 with TRBJ2-1; D is unclear. V was pared by 2 bases and J by 5 bases, with 11 bases between. The CDR3 contains 14 residues. Germline CDR1 reads SGHKS; CDR2 reads YYEKEE (reference sequence). CDR3 in DNA: TGTGCCAGCAGCTTCCTGTCCCAGAACAATGAGCAGTTCTTC. Amino acid sequence: CASSFLSQNNEQFF.

This chain joins TRBV7-3 and TRBJ2-1; the D is unclear. Per the germline V gene, CDR1 is SGHTA and CDR2 is FQGTGA. The CDR3 runs to 15 residues. Trimming took 2 bases from V and 4 from J, leaving 12 bases between them. The CDR3 spells CASSLLAETYNEQFF. Here the CDR3 DNA reads TGTGCCAGCAGCTTACTGGCGGAGACTTACAATGAGCAGTTCTTC.

The chain links TRBV7-8 to TRBJ1-5, with TRBD1 matching 9 bases. From germline, CDR1 is SGHVS and CDR2 FQNEAQ. This CDR3 comprises 17 residues. Losses at the gene ends were 3 bases for V and 0 bases for J; bases not matched to a gene: 6. The CDR3 region has the DNA TGTGCCAGCAGCTTCGACAGGGGGGTCTTTAGCAATCAGCCCCAGCATTTT. It codes for CASSFDRGVFSNQPQHF.

The V and J genes are TRBV6-1 and TRBJ2-1; maybe TRBD2 (5 bases). Trimming pared 7 bases from V and 3 bases from J, leaving 13 bases between. Germline-derived CDR1 and CDR2 are MNHNS and SASEGT. CDR3 size: 14 residues. The CDR3 bases are TGTGCCAGCACCACCGGGAATGACTACAATGAGCAGTTCTTC. Translating it yields CASTTGNDYNEQFF.

The chain links TRBV7-2 to TRBJ2-1; D gene uncertain. Trimming cost V 1 base and J 7 bases, with 14 bases left between them. CDR3 size: 15 residues. CDR1 is SGHTA and CDR2 is FQGNSA in the germline V gene. The DNA for the CDR3 is TGTGCCAGCAGCTTAGATCCATCCCCTGGGAATGAGCAGTTCTTC. It codes for CASSLDPSPGNEQFF.

This clone has a handful of counts. J is TRBJ2-1 and V is TRBV18; tentatively, D is TRBD2 (5 bases). This CDR3 is 15 amino acids long. Germline-derived CDR1 and CDR2 are KGHSH and LQKENI. With 0 bases removed from V and 2 bases from J, the gap between germline ends came to 8 bases. CDR3 protein: CASSPPLAAYNEQFF. As DNA, the CDR3 is TGTGCCAGCTCACCACCTCTAGCAGCCTACAATGAGCAGTTCTTC.

The chain carries TRBV19 and TRBJ1-5; no reliable D call. CDR3 length: 13 residues. V lost 4 bases, J lost 5 bases, and 9 bases lay in between. CDR1 is LNHDA and CDR2 is SQIVND in the germline V gene (reference sequence). The CDR3 sequence: CASSRGYDQPQHF. In DNA form, the CDR3 reads TGTGCCAGTAGTAGAGGGTATGATCAGCCCCAGCATTTT.

Worth noting for this clone: The same CDR3 can be traced to other DNA sequences in this sample. The chain recombines TRBV6-5 with TRBJ1-1, with TRBD1 as a possible D gene (5 bases). There are 16 residues in the CDR3. Germline-derived CDR1 and CDR2 are MNHEY and SVGAGI. V dropped 2 bases and J dropped 6 bases, with 19 bases sitting between them. The CDR3 nucleotides read TGTGCCAGCAGTTACGCCTCTGGGGGGAGGAGGTCTGAAGCTTTCTTT. This codes for CASSYASGGRRSEAFF.

The J gene is TRBJ1-5, the V gene TRBV6-6, with D tentatively TRBD1 (5 bases). Trimming removed 10 bases at V and 1 base at J, with 11 bases between. There are 13 residues in the CDR3. From germline, CDR1 is MNHNY and CDR2 SVGAGI (reference sequence). The CDR3 spells CATRGGSNQPQHF. CDR3 DNA: TGTGCCACGCGGGGGGGGAGCAATCAGCCCCAGCATTTT.

The gene calls are TRBV19 and TRBJ2-2, with D possibly being TRBD1 (6 bases). CDR3 size: 12 residues. V lost 9 bases, J lost 7 bases, and 12 bases lay in between. Per germline, CDR1 LNHDA and CDR2 SQIVND (reference sequence). The CDR3 spells CARNTGFGELFF. CDR3 nucleotide sequence: TGTGCCAGAAACACAGGGTTCGGGGAGCTGTTTTTT. The variable domain in full, with the rest retrieved from reference TRBV19 and TRBJ2-2, is DGGITQSPKYLFRKEGQNVTLSCEQNLNHDAMYWYRQDPGQGLRLIYYSQIVNDFQKGDIAEGYSVSREKKESFPLTVTSAQKNPTAFYLCARNTGFGELFFGEGSRLTVL.